Within the sample, the clone carrying this T cell receptor (beta chain) is medium-sized. TCRdb itself ran the PCR reads through MiXCR, one entry per CDR3 protein. The table lists about 100,000 distinct CDR3 sequences, 51% of them singletons. These data belong to a study of CDR3 diversity in severe acne. CDR1 and CDR2 (germline): SNHLY, FYNNEI. The CDR3 covers 15 residues. Trimming took off 1 base at V and 4 bases at J, with 11 bases between the two ends. The chain uses TRBV2 and TRBJ2-1; no firm D call. This sequence originates from a male donor with acne. The specimen was blood. CDR3 amino acids: CASSEGTAPYNEQFF. Here the CDR3 DNA reads TGTGCCAGCAGTGAAGGTACAGCCCCTTACAATGAGCAGTTCTTC.